A single sample gave rise to the 8 T cell receptor beta chains below, sequenced in a study of Graves' ophthalmopathy and Graves' hyperthyroidism. RNA transcripts were the source from which TCR beta CDR3 regions were amplified. An opening RT-PCR round employed HTBI primers and preceded a second-round multiplex PCR. TCRdb recomputed calls from the multiplex PCR reads with MiXCR, one row per CDR3 protein. The data hold a few hundred thousand distinct CDR3 sequences, with approximately 35% observed a single time. Sequencing was carried out using peripheral blood or thyroid tissue (not recorded which). The receptors shown here come from an adult man with Graves' hyperthyroidism.

There are a few counts of this clonotype. The rearrangement uses TRBV12-3 or TRBV12-4 and TRBJ1-2, with D possibly matching TRBD1 (6 bases). There are 13 residues in the CDR3. The V and J ends lost 7 bases and 6 bases respectively, with 15 bases between them. CDR3 protein: CASTLGGVDGYTF. In DNA form, the CDR3 reads TGTGCCAGCACCTTAGGGGGTGTCGATGGCTACACCTTC.

This clonotype was recorded many times. The chain joins TRBV4-2 to TRBJ1-2; D unresolved. The CDR3 consists of 13 residues. The ends were cut back, 1 base at V and 4 bases at J, with 7 bases in the middle. Germline CDR1 reads LGHNA; CDR2 reads YNFKEQ. The DNA for the CDR3 is TGTGCCAGCAGCCAAGGCCAGCTCTATGGCTACACCTTC. It codes for CASSQGQLYGYTF.

This clonotype was observed a handful of times. This may arise from a read error, as a much more abundant clone is one base away. The rearrangement links TRBV29-1 to TRBJ1-4; D not resolved. From germline, CDR1 is SQVTM and CDR2 ANQGSEA. V was clipped by 4 bases and J by 7 bases, with 10 bases between them. The CDR3 extends over 12 amino acids. CDR3: CSVGGFGEKLFF. CDR3 DNA: TGCAGCGTTGGTGGTTTTGGTGAAAAACTGTTTTTT.

This clonotype was found many times. The chain links TRBV29-1 to TRBJ1-4; TRBD1 aligns across 10 bases. The CDR3 has 16 residues. Unmatched junction bases numbered 4, after V lost 0 bases and J lost 3 bases. Germline V lookup: CDR1 SQVTM, CDR2 ANQGSEA. This chain's CDR3 is CSVEERQGAANEKLFF. As DNA, the CDR3 is TGCAGCGTTGAAGAGAGACAGGGGGCTGCTAATGAAAAACTGTTTTTT.

A note on this clonotype: A much larger clone differs by one base, so this may be a read error. No conserved phenylalanine or tryptophan is present at the end of the CDR3, so a read error is the likely explanation. This chain connects TRBV19 to TRBJ1-6; D unclear. V lost 1 base and J lost 9, with 7 bases in between. The CDR3 runs to 13 residues. Germline CDR1 and CDR2: LNHDA and SQIVND (reference sequence). The CDR3 reads CASSIGAGSPLHS. The CDR3 nucleotides read TGTGCCAGTAGTATAGGTGCAGGTTCACCCCTCCACTCT.

In this sample, this clonotype turned up many times. The gene calls are TRBV12-3 or TRBV12-4 and TRBJ1-3; a weak D match, TRBD1 (5 bases). The CDR3 covers 17 residues. V shed 5 bases and J shed 2 bases, with 19 bases lying between them. CDR3 bases: TGTGCCAGCAGTGAACAGGCAGGGAAAGGGCCTGGAAACACCATATATTTT. Residues: CASSEQAGKGPGNTIYF.

V and J are TRBV7-2 and TRBJ2-6; 10 positions agree with TRBD2. V shed 3 bases, J shed 11 bases, and the junction held 7 bases outside the gene matches. This CDR3 is 15 amino acids long. Germline V gene data show CDR1 as SGHTA and CDR2 as FQGNSA. The CDR3 sequence is CASSLLLAGSYVLTF. For the CDR3, the DNA is TGTGCCAGCAGCTTGCTACTAGCGGGGTCCTACGTCCTGACTTTC.

This chain connects TRBV10-3 to TRBJ2-5, with 10 bases aligning to TRBD1. Germline lookup yields CDR1 ENHRY and CDR2 SYGVKD. V shed 5 bases and J 5 bases; nucleotides not matched to a gene: 8. The length of the CDR3 is 15 residues. CDR3 DNA: TGTGCCATCAGTAAAGTACCGGGACAGGGGGAGACCCAGTACTTC. Its translation: CAISKVPGQGETQYF.